This T cell receptor (beta chain) comes out of a study of blood T cells in healthy people across ages. Primers used in a second PCR of about 7 to 12 cycles were a sample-barcoded 5' primer and a J-beta primer mix. From the 5' RACE reads, TCRdb called clonotypes with MiXCR, one entry per CDR3 protein. The sample has 600,000 to 1,000,000 distinct CDR3 sequences; approximately 25% are singletons. Study-level findings and limits: Diversity estimated from one million T cells was considered an underestimate.

This CDR3 region has 16 residues. Germline values: CDR1 MDHEN, CDR2 SYDVKM. The table lists this clonotype with a few counts. Its antigen is not known. These data also featured in a second study, about T cells of mothers and their children.

The rearrangement joins TRBV28 to TRBJ2-5; no clear D gene. TRBJ2-7 matches the DNA end more closely, so the J call is doubtful. The material sequenced was blood. The receptor comes from a boy aged 10-17 years in good health. CDR3 in amino acids: CASSTLGRLSSYEQYF. For the CDR3, the DNA is TGTGCCAGCAGCACACTCGGGCGGCTGAGCTCCTACGAGCAGTACTTC.